Listed below are T cell receptor beta chains from one sample, sequenced in a study of sequential checkpoint blockade in melanoma. Clones were sequenced by immunoSEQ multiplex PCR, and TCRdb holds only the in-frame ones, with some missing. The sample carries 25,000 to 30,000 clones, 75% to 80% recorded once. The input for sequencing was CD8+ T cells sorted from blood (inferred from file names), taken from a patient given nivolumab and ipilimumab in sequence. Every receptor here comes from a human donor with melanoma. Each CDR3 is given with its conserved first and last residue. A D gene is named only where the DNA matches it firmly. The size entry is marked missing in some rows and otherwise reads once, few, many or a size class.

J gene	clone size	D gene	V gene	CDR3 protein	CDR3 DNA
TRBJ2-7	.	.	TRBV5-1	CASSFELTYEQYF	TGCGCCAGCAGCTTTGAACTCACCTACGAGCAGTACTTC
TRBJ2-1	.	TRBD2	TRBV29-1	CSVLLSGGYNEQFF	TGCAGCGTTCTCCTGTCGGGGGGCTACAATGAGCAGTTCTTC
TRBJ1-1	.	.	TRBV27	CASSPYPGATEAFF	TGTGCCAGCAGTCCCTACCCCGGAGCCACTGAAGCTTTCTTT
TRBJ2-1	.	TRBD2	TRBV19	CASSMDPLAGVSNEQFF	TGTGCCAGTAGTATGGACCCTCTAGCGGGGGTATCCAATGAGCAGTTCTTC
TRBJ2-3	.	TRBD2	TRBV18	CASSRGTSGITDTQYF	TGTGCCAGCTCCCGCGGGACTAGCGGGATCACAGATACGCAGTATTTT
TRBJ2-7	.	.	TRBV5-8	CASSLYSDSF	TGTGCCAGCAGCTTATATTCGGACAGCTTC
TRBJ2-7	once	.	TRBV7-8	CASSPPGYDEQYF	TGTGCCAGCAGCCCGCCAGGGTACGACGAGCAGTACTTC
TRBJ1-5	.	TRBD1	TRBV19	CASSIAGTGGYSNQPQHF	TGTGCCAGTAGTATAGCCGGGACAGGGGGCTATAGCAATCAGCCCCAGCATTTT
TRBJ1-5	.	TRBD1	TRBV7-9	CASSPDRYNQPQHF	TGTGCCAGCAGCCCGGACAGGTACAATCAGCCCCAGCATTTT
TRBJ2-7	.	.	TRBV28	CASRGLTYEQYF	TGTGCCAGCAGAGGACTGACCTACGAGCAGTACTTC
TRBJ2-3	.	TRBD1	TRBV5-1	CASSPRQGNTDTQYF	TGCGCCAGCAGCCCCAGACAGGGTAACACAGATACGCAGTATTTT
TRBJ2-7	.	.	TRBV12-5	CASGPRTEEEYF	TGTGCTAGTGGTCCTCGGACAGAGGAGGAGTACTTC
TRBJ2-3	.	.	TRBV18	CASSPVTGTDTQYF	TGTGCCAGCTCACCAGTAACGGGAACAGATACGCAGTATTTT
TRBJ2-5	.	.	TRBV13	CASSLGRSGQETQYF	TGTGCCAGCAGCTTAGGCCGGTCGGGCCAAGAGACCCAGTACTTC
TRBJ1-2	.	.	TRBV19	CASSITSGYGYTF	TGTGCCAGTAGTATTACGAGTGGCTATGGCTACACCTTC
TRBJ1-2	.	TRBD1	TRBV7-2	CASSLGQGASIGYTF	TGTGCCAGCAGCTTGGGACAGGGGGCTTCAATTGGCTACACCTTC
TRBJ2-7	.	TRBD2	TRBV6-5	CASSDRLALGEQYF	TGTGCCAGCAGTGATAGACTAGCGCTAGGAGAGCAGTACTTC
TRBJ2-3	once	.	TRBV7-9	CASSLERDTQYF	TGTGCCAGCAGCTTAGAGAGAGATACGCAGTATTTT
TRBJ2-1	.	TRBD2	TRBV4-3	CASSQDGLAGVGNEQFF	TGCGCCAGCAGCCAAGACGGGCTAGCGGGAGTGGGGAATGAGCAGTTCTTC
TRBJ2-1	.	.	TRBV9	CASSPRGYNEQFF	TGTGCCAGCAGCCCCCGCGGCTACAATGAGCAGTTCTTC
TRBJ1-1	.	.	TRBV10-3	CAISRGANTEAFF	TGTGCCATCAGTCGCGGGGCGAACACTGAAGCTTTCTTT
TRBJ2-7	.	.	TRBV7-2	CASSFRVWRDSYEQYF	TGTGCCAGCAGCTTTCGGGTTTGGCGGGACTCCTACGAGCAGTACTTC
TRBJ2-7	once	.	TRBV27	CASSLGISYYEQYF	TGTGCCAGCAGTCTCGGGATCTCCTACTACGAGCAGTACTTC
TRBJ2-5	.	TRBD1	TRBV6-5	CASSYGTEGTQYF	TGTGCCAGCAGTTACGGGACAGAAGGGACCCAGTACTTC
TRBJ2-1	.	.	TRBV4-2	CASSQEITTYNEQFF	TGTGCCAGCAGCCAAGAAATCACAACATACAATGAGCAGTTCTTC
TRBJ1-1	.	.	TRBV19	CASSIGGGTEAFF	TGTGCCAGTAGTATCGGGGGGGGCACTGAAGCTTTCTTT
TRBJ1-3	.	TRBD1	TRBV7-6	CASSPWTGPSSGNTIYF	TGTGCCAGCAGCCCCTGGACAGGGCCTAGCTCTGGAAACACCATATATTTT
TRBJ2-5	.	TRBD1	TRBV9	CASSGQGRETQYF	TGTGCCAGCAGCGGACAGGGTAGAGAGACCCAGTACTTC
TRBJ2-7	.	TRBD1	TRBV28	CASSLGTGVGYEQYF	TGTGCCAGCAGTTTAGGGACAGGGGTGGGCTACGAGCAGTACTTC
TRBJ2-1	.	TRBD2	TRBV6-5	CASSFGLAGENEQFF	TGTGCCAGCAGTTTTGGACTAGCGGGAGAAAATGAGCAGTTCTTC
TRBJ1-2	.	TRBD1	TRBV27	CASRLTTGNYGYTF	TGTGCCAGCAGGCTAACGACAGGGAACTATGGCTACACCTTC
TRBJ2-3	.	.	TRBV5-4	CASSLGDGGGTDTQYF	TGTGCCAGCAGCTTGGGGGATGGGGGCGGCACAGATACGCAGTATTTT
TRBJ2-2	.	TRBD2	TRBV28	CASSSELAGAGELFF	TGTGCCAGCAGTTCAGAGCTAGCGGGAGCGGGGGAGCTGTTTTTT
TRBJ2-1	few	.	TRBV7-3	CASSLTGSNEQFF	TGTGCCAGCAGCTTAACCGGGAGCAATGAGCAGTTCTTC
TRBJ1-5	.	.	TRBV29-1	CSATAGDGKPQHF	TGCAGCGCGACAGCAGGGGATGGTAAGCCCCAGCATTTT
TRBJ1-2	.	.	TRBV28	CASSLSPGGTTNYGYTF	TGTGCCAGCAGTTTAAGTCCAGGTGGGACTACAAACTATGGCTACACCTTC
TRBJ2-3	.	TRBD1	TRBV19	CASSIGAGGNTDTQYF	TGTGCCAGTAGTATCGGGGCAGGGGGTAACACAGATACGCAGTATTTT